This T cell receptor beta chain was recorded in a study of response to subunit inactivated influenza vaccine. TCRdb processed the RT-PCR reads anew with MiXCR; each CDR3 protein has one entry. The table lists 500,000 to 550,000 distinct CDR3 sequences, approximately 22% of them singletons, with approximately 3% in the top ten. This CDR3 has 12 amino acids. CDR1 is SGHRS and CDR2 is YFSETQ in the germline V gene. The sample also formed part of further work on T cells expressing NK-cell markers. Per that study: UMIs accompanied the 5'RACE template switching by which TCR beta cDNA was made. Researchers got TCR beta repertoires out of sorted CD3+CD56+NKG2C+, CD3+CD56+NKG2C- and CD3+CD56-NKG2C+ T cells. There were seven HCMV-seropositive donors and one seronegative donor among the eight sequenced.

This chain uses TRBV5-1 with TRBJ2-5; D is unclear. Sequences were derived from CD4+ T cells sorted from PBMCs, sampled 11 to 12 days after vaccination. This clonotype was obtained from a man aged 50 or older who received an inactivated influenza vaccine. CDR3 region: CPIGALEETQYF. The DNA for the CDR3 is TGCCCTATAGGAGCTCTAGAAGAGACCCAGTACTTC.